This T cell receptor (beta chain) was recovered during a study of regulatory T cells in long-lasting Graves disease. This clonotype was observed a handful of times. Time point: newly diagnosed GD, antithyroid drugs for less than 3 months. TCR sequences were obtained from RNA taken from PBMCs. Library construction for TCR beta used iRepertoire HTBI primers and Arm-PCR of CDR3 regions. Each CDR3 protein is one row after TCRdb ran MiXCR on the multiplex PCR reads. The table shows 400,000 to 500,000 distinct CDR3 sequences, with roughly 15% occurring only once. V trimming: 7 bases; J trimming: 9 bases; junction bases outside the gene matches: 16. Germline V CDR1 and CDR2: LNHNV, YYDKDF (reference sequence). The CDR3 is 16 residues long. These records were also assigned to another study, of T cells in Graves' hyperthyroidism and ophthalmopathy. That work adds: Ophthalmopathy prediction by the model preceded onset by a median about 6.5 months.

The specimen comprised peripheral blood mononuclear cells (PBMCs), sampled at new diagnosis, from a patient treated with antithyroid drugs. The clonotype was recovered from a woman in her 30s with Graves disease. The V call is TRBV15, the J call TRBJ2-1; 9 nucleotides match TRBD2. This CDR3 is CATTPHRSGRNIEQFF. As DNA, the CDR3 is TGTGCCACCACGCCTCACCGAAGCGGGAGGAATATTGAGCAGTTCTTC.